A single sample is the source of the 27 T cell receptor beta chains below, sequenced in a study of cytomegalovirus exposure and HLA in healthy donors. Primers included in the PCR were 60 Vbeta and 13 Jbeta primers. The protocol was immunoSEQ multiplex PCR, while the TCRdb copy is restricted to in-frame clones and leaves out a portion. The sample lists over 100,000 clones, around 80% occurring once. Sequencing was performed on PBMCs. The receptors shown here come from a man aged 25 to 40 in good health and CMV-seronegative.

The chain carries TRBV6-5 and TRBJ2-7, with TRBD2 matching 7 bases. The CDR3 covers 14 residues. J was trimmed by 5 bases and V by 4 bases; bases with no gene match: 8. Germline values: CDR1 MNHEY, CDR2 SVGAGI. The CDR3, as DNA: TGTGCCAGCAGTTCCGACGGGGGAGGGGACGAGCAGTACTTC. Translating it yields CASSSDGGGDEQYF.

The table lists this clone with a count of one. This chain connects TRBV9 to TRBJ2-3, with 7 bases that match TRBD1. There are 17 residues in the CDR3. CDR1 SGDLS and CDR2 YYNGEE come from the germline V gene. V dropped 3 bases and J dropped 0; count of bases not matched to a gene: 10. The CDR3 protein is CASSATTGTTSTDTQYF. The CDR3, as DNA: TGTGCCAGCAGCGCCACGACAGGGACCACTAGCACAGATACGCAGTATTTT.

The V gene is TRBV5-1, the J gene TRBJ2-7; TRBD2 aligns across 16 bases. CDR3 length: 17 residues. Germline V gives CDR1 SGHRS, CDR2 YFSETQ. Trimming took 4 bases from V and 3 from J; bases not matched to a gene: 7. DNA for the CDR3: TGCGCCAGCAGCCCGGGACTAGCGGGGGGGACAAACTACGAGCAGTACTTC. It yields the protein CASSPGLAGGTNYEQYF.

This chain joins TRBV5-4 and TRBJ2-3, with 7 bases fitting TRBD1. With V trimmed by 1 base and J by 2 bases, 4 bases remained unmatched. Germline V lookup: CDR1 SGHNT, CDR2 YYREEE (reference sequence). The CDR3 contains 15 residues. CDR3 DNA: TGTGCCAGCAGCTTGTGGACAGGACCCACAGATACGCAGTATTTT. This codes for CASSLWTGPTDTQYF.

The rearrangement links TRBV10-2 to TRBJ1-1, with D maybe TRBD1 (6 bases). The V and J ends lost 0 bases and 7 bases respectively, with 9 bases between them. Germline V gene data show CDR1 as WSHSY and CDR2 as SAAADI. The CDR3 is 13 amino acids. Here the CDR3 reads CASSESARGEAFF. CDR3 sequence (DNA): TGCGCCAGCAGTGAGTCCGCCAGGGGTGAAGCTTTCTTT.

V usage is TRBV5-4 and J usage is TRBJ2-7; D gene unclear. The CDR3 length is 13 residues. Trimming shortened V by 4 bases and J by 3 bases, and 11 bases separated the two germline ends. Per germline, CDR1 SGHNT and CDR2 YYREEE (reference sequence). In DNA form, the CDR3 reads TGTGCCAGCAGCCCCTTCCCAGGCTACGAGCAGTACTTC. It encodes CASSPFPGYEQYF.

J is TRBJ1-6 and V is TRBV5-1; TRBD1 matches at 7 bases. Germline V CDR1 and CDR2: SGHRS, YFSETQ. The length of the CDR3 is 15 residues. V was pared by 4 bases and J by 4 bases, with 5 bases of the junction left unmatched. CDR3 sequence (DNA): TGCGCCAGCAGCAGGACGACAGGGTATAATTCACCCCTCCACTTT. This translates into CASSRTTGYNSPLHF.

The count of this clone is one. CDR3 coding DNA: TGCAGCATACAGGGGGTCGCTGAAGCTTTCTTT. It codes for CSIQGVAEAFF. This chain uses TRBV29-1 with TRBJ1-1; 8 bases fit TRBD1. The J segment lost 6 bases and the V segment lost 8 bases, leaving 5 bases of the junction unmatched. The V gene's germline CDR1 is SQVTM and CDR2 ANQGSEA. The CDR3 totals 11 residues.

The V gene is TRBV7-9, the J gene TRBJ2-7; 7 bases map to TRBD2. The length of the CDR3 is 14 residues. Losses at the gene ends were 3 bases for V and 5 bases for J; bases not matched to a gene: 7. Germline values: CDR1 SEHNR, CDR2 FQNEAQ (reference sequence). The CDR3 is CASSFRGRGDEQYF. The CDR3, as DNA: TGTGCCAGCAGCTTTAGGGGTCGGGGGGACGAGCAGTACTTC. Drawing the rest from reference TRBV7-9 and TRBJ2-7, the complete variable domain is DTGVSQNPRHKITKRGQNVTFRCDPISEHNRLYWYRQTLGQGPEFLTYFQNEAQLEKSRLLSDRFSAERPKGSFSTLEIQRTEQGDSAMYLCASSFRGRGDEQYFGPGTRLTVT.

V usage is TRBV7-2 and J usage is TRBJ2-3; D uncertain. Germline V gene data show CDR1 as SGHTA and CDR2 as FQGNSA. CDR3 length: 12 amino acids. V lost 5 bases and J lost 2, with 5 bases in between. CDR3 sequence reads: CASSPSTDTQYF. The CDR3 bases are TGTGCCAGCAGCCCCTCCACAGATACGCAGTATTTT.

This clone was counted a few times. V and J are TRBV19 and TRBJ1-6, with D uncertain. The germline CDR1 and CDR2 sequences are LNHDA and SQIVND (reference sequence). The V gene lost 3 bases and the J gene lost 8 bases, with 14 bases spanning the gap. This CDR3 region has 15 residues. The CDR3 DNA follows: TGTGCCAGTAGTATTCCGGGCCGGGGAGATTCACCCCTCCACTTT. Translation gives CASSIPGRGDSPLHF.

The chain uses TRBV19 and TRBJ2-7; TRBD1 agrees at 9 bases. The V segment lost 7 bases and the J segment 0 bases; nucleotides outside the gene matches: 10. Germline V gene data show CDR1 as LNHDA and CDR2 as SQIVND (reference sequence). CDR3 length: 16 amino acids. CDR3 in amino acids: CASIPSDRGASYEQYF. In DNA, the CDR3 is TGTGCCAGTATACCCTCCGACAGGGGGGCCTCCTACGAGCAGTACTTC.

This chain connects TRBV10-1 to TRBJ1-5, with 7 bases that match TRBD1. Germline CDR1 is WNHNN and CDR2 is SYGVQD (reference sequence). The CDR3 runs 16 residues. J gave up 7 bases and V 2 bases, and 11 bases lay outside the gene matches. In DNA form, the CDR3 reads TGCGCCAGCAGTGAGGGGGACAGAAAGGTTAGACAGCCCCAGCATTTT. Encoded protein: CASSEGDRKVRQPQHF.

A single count supports this clone. The J gene is TRBJ2-7, the V gene TRBV9; tentatively, D is TRBD2 (5 bases). From germline, CDR1 is SGDLS and CDR2 YYNGEE. The V end was cut by 0 bases, the J end by 3 bases, with 13 bases between. The CDR3 runs to 15 residues. CDR3 in amino acids: CASSVEGDWVYEQYF. As DNA, the CDR3 is TGTGCCAGCAGCGTAGAGGGAGATTGGGTCTACGAGCAGTACTTC.

The chain combines TRBV7-2 with TRBJ1-2, with TRBD1 matching over 10 bases. The CDR3 loop spans 15 amino acids. V dropped 5 bases and J dropped 8; count of bases not matched to a gene: 11. Per germline, CDR1 SGHTA and CDR2 FQGNSA. Here the CDR3 reads CASSARQGASSGYTF. Written as DNA, the CDR3 is TGTGCCAGCAGCGCCCGACAGGGGGCATCGTCGGGCTACACCTTC.

The chain links TRBV10-2 to TRBJ2-5; 13 positions agree with TRBD2. From germline, CDR1 is WSHSY and CDR2 SAAADI. Trimming cost V 7 bases and J 3 bases; bases outside gene matches: 5. This CDR3 has 15 residues. The CDR3 reads CASILTSGGKETQYF. The CDR3 DNA sequence: TGCGCCAGCATTCTGACTAGCGGGGGGAAAGAGACCCAGTACTTC.

CDR3 sequence (DNA): TGCAGCGTTGCCTTAGCGTTCACCGGGGAGCTGTTTTTT. This translates into CSVALAFTGELFF. The chain has TRBV29-1 and TRBJ2-2, with a weak D call TRBD2 (5 bases). Germline assignment: CDR1 SQVTM and CDR2 ANQGSEA. With 4 bases removed from V and 4 bases from J, the gap between germline ends came to 10 bases. CDR3 size: 13 residues.

The chain couples TRBV4-3 to TRBJ1-4, with 7 bases that match TRBD1. Trimming took 4 bases from V and 8 from J; bases not matched to a gene: 13. Germline CDR1 and CDR2: LGHNA and YSLEER. This CDR3 is 16 amino acids long. In nucleotides, the CDR3 is TGCGCCAGCAGCCCTCAAGCCCGGGACAGACACGAAAAACTGTTTTTT. Translating gives CASSPQARDRHEKLFF.

The genes are TRBV19 and TRBJ1-3; 7 bases align to TRBD1. This CDR3 is built from 16 residues. V lost 5 bases and J lost 2; bases outside the gene matches: 9. Germline CDR1 and CDR2: LNHDA and SQIVND (reference sequence). The CDR3 DNA is TGTGCCAGTAGTTCCCACAGGGGCCTGGCTGGAAACACCATATATTTT. Its protein product is CASSSHRGLAGNTIYF.

The gene calls are TRBV5-1 and TRBJ2-3, with TRBD2 matching 8 bases. This CDR3 is 17 amino acids long. With 2 bases clipped from V and 2 bases from J, the junction kept 10 bases outside the gene matches. Germline CDR1 reads SGHRS; CDR2 reads YFSETQ. The CDR3 region has the DNA TGCGCCAGCAGCTTCCACCCTAGCGGGTACTCCACAGATACGCAGTATTTT. As protein: CASSFHPSGYSTDTQYF.

The chain couples TRBV7-6 to TRBJ1-2; a weak D match, TRBD1 (6 bases). Trimming left V 2 bases short and J 8 bases short, with 9 bases between. The CDR3 consists of 12 residues. Germline CDR1 is SGHVS and CDR2 is FNYEAQ. The CDR3 DNA reads as TGTGCCAGCAGCTTAACAGGGTTCGGCTACACCTTC. It yields the protein CASSLTGFGYTF.

The chain couples TRBV11-2 to TRBJ1-4; D uncertain. The CDR3 contains 13 residues. Germline V gene lookup returns CDR1 SGHAT and CDR2 FQNNGV. V lost 3 bases to trimming and J lost 10 bases, with 12 bases between them. The CDR3 DNA reads TGTGCCAGCAGCTTCTCAAACTCGGGAAAACTGTTTTTT. Translated, it gives CASSFSNSGKLFF.

The chain links TRBV18 to TRBJ2-7, with 8 bases aligning to TRBD1. Germline CDR1 is KGHSH and CDR2 is LQKENI. This CDR3 contains 14 residues. V was clipped by 1 base and J by 5 bases; unmatched bases: 4. DNA of the CDR3: TGTGCCAGCTCACCACAGGACAGGGTTAACGAGCAGTACTTC. Protein sequence: CASSPQDRVNEQYF.

CDR3 in amino acids: CAARAGTGGNIQYF. DNA of the CDR3: TGTGCGGCCAGGGCAGGGACAGGGGGGAACATTCAGTACTTC. The rearrangement links TRBV19 to TRBJ2-4, with 11 bases aligning to TRBD1. Germline lookup yields CDR1 LNHDA and CDR2 SQIVND (reference sequence). The CDR3 is 14 residues long.

This rearrangement joins TRBV7-2 to TRBJ2-5, with D possibly TRBD1 on 6 matching bases. Trimming removed 3 bases from V and 2 bases from J, with 16 bases in between. The CDR3 runs to 16 residues. From germline, CDR1 is SGHTA and CDR2 FQGNSA. DNA for the CDR3: TGTGCCAGCAGCTTCCTGACAGGAAGGAGACAAGAGACCCAGTACTTC. This codes for CASSFLTGRRQETQYF.

The genes are TRBV28 and TRBJ2-3; 7 bases are a match to TRBD2. This CDR3 contains 19 residues. V lost 5 bases to trimming and J lost 1 base; unmatched junction nucleotides: 18. Germline CDR1 and CDR2: MDHEN and SYDVKM. The CDR3 reads CASSTAPGLGGRGTDTQYF. For the CDR3, the DNA is TGTGCCAGCAGTACCGCACCCGGCCTGGGTGGGAGGGGCACAGATACGCAGTATTTT.

This chain links TRBV7-2 with TRBJ2-7, with 9 bases fitting TRBD1. V lost 7 bases, J lost 6 bases, and 13 bases stayed unmatched. Germline CDR1 is SGHTA and CDR2 is FQGNSA. This CDR3 is built from 15 residues. The CDR3 region has the DNA TGTGCCAGCACCATACTCCGGGACAGGGTCTCCGAGCAGTACTTC. Protein: CASTILRDRVSEQYF.